This entry lists 22 T cell receptor beta chains sequenced from one sample in a study of CXCR3-negative and CXCR3-positive naive CD8 T cells. The libraries of TRB cDNA were constructed through 5' RACE using UMI labels. For each CDR3 protein, TCRdb gives one entry from its re-call of the 5' RACE reads, without DNA. In total, the table holds some 61,000 distinct CDR3 sequences. The sample consisted of naive CXCR3- CD8+ T cells from blood. The subset was: CD45RO-CCR7+CD27+CD95- naive CD8+ T cells lacking CXCR3 (TNR3-). The receptor set was obtained from a human donor in good health. Some clones in this sample may be carry-over from other donors' samples.

CDR3 sequence reads: CASSEGAGANVLTF. V gene TRBV6-4 combines with J gene TRBJ2-6; TCRdb selects TRBD1, and the lack of DNA leaves this call unchecked. The CDR3 sequence is 14 residues long. The germline V gene encodes CDR1 MRHNA and CDR2 SNTAGT.

V usage is TRBV29-1 and J usage is TRBJ1-1. Germline V lookup: CDR1 SQVTM, CDR2 ANQGSEA. CDR3 size: 11 residues. The CDR3 loop is CSVMANTEAFF.

The V call is TRBV12-3 or TRBV12-4, the J call TRBJ1-6; there is no DNA to check the TCRdb D call of TRBD1. CDR3 size: 21 residues. The CDR3 loop is CASSFNPGFEGLGSYNSPLHF.

V and J are TRBV5-4 and TRBJ2-1; TCRdb outputs TRBD1, but without DNA this stays unchecked. Germline CDR1 SGHNT, CDR2 YYREEE (reference sequence). The length of the CDR3 is 16 residues. The chain's CDR3 is CASSLSQGTVYNEQFF.

V gene TRBV12-5 combines with J gene TRBJ2-1; as DNA is missing, the TRBD1 call by TCRdb cannot be tested. The CDR3 runs to 19 residues. Germline CDR1 LGHNT, CDR2 FRNRAP. The CDR3 sequence: CASGLVPGTTFSSYNEQFF.

The chain recombines TRBV9 with TRBJ2-1. Germline CDR1 reads SGDLS; CDR2 reads YYNGEE. This CDR3 has 12 amino acids. The CDR3 loop reads CASSVGYNEQFF. Full variable domain (rest looked up from reference TRBV9 and TRBJ2-1): DSGVTQTPKHLITATGQRVTLRCSPRSGDLSVYWYQQSLDQGLQFLIQYYNGEERAKGNILERFSAQQFPDLHSELNLSSLELGDSALYFCASSVGYNEQFFGPGTRLTVL.

The V and J genes are TRBV6-5 and TRBJ1-2. The CDR3 consists of 13 residues. Germline V CDR1 and CDR2: MNHEY, SVGAGI. CDR3 sequence reads: CASSYSLDYGYTF.

CDR3 sequence: CASSLVGPGSYEQYF. The rearrangement uses TRBV11-2 and TRBJ2-7; TCRdb indicates TRBD2, and absent DNA this call remains unverified. The CDR3 has 15 residues. CDR1 is SGHAT, CDR2 FQNNGV, per germline.

The V call is TRBV7-2, the J call TRBJ2-7; TCRdb selects TRBD1, and the lack of DNA leaves this call unchecked. The germline CDR1 and CDR2 sequences are SGHTA and FQGNSA. The CDR3 is 15 residues long. The CDR3 spells CAAGTAYPYEGPPYF. The full variable domain, completed using reference TRBV7-2 and TRBJ2-7, is GAGVSQSPSNKVTEKGKDVELRCDPISGHTALYWYRQSLGQGLEFLIYFQGNSAPDKSGLPSDRFSAERTGGSVSTLTIQRTQQEDSAVYLCAAGTAYPYEGPPYFGPGTRLTVT.

This CDR3 reads CASTSGTGFYGYTF. J is TRBJ1-2 and V is TRBV19; TCRdb picks TRBD1, but there is no DNA to check that call. CDR3 size: 14 residues. Germline V gene sequence: CDR1 LNHDA, CDR2 SQIVND (reference sequence).

This chain uses TRBV6-5 with TRBJ2-7. Germline CDR1 MNHEY, CDR2 SVGAGI. The CDR3 runs to 16 residues. The CDR3 loop reads CASSYSSVLRSYEQYF.

The chain joins TRBV6-7 to TRBJ1-1; without DNA, the TCRdb call of TRBD1 cannot be checked. TRBV6-7 falls under the ORF class, with uncertain function. The CDR3 is 14 amino acids. The CDR3 loop is CASSYTGMNTEAFF.

The V call is TRBV12-2, the J call TRBJ2-1; TCRdb names TRBD2, which stays unverified in the absence of DNA. TRBV12-2 corresponds to a pseudogene. The CDR3 is made up of 16 amino acids. CDR3 residues: CASRLKGLAGVNEQFF.

The V call is TRBV25-1, the J call TRBJ2-7; the TCRdb call, TRBD2, lacks DNA for checking. Germline CDR1 and CDR2: MGHDK and SYGVNS. The CDR3 is made up of 14 amino acids. The CDR3 loop is CATQGPGGAYEQYF.

This chain uses TRBV7-2 with TRBJ1-1. CDR3 length equals 12 residues. From germline, CDR1 is SGHTA and CDR2 FQGNSA. CDR3 region: CASSLLVTEAFF.

CDR3 residues: CSVTGGEYEQYF. The genes are TRBV29-1 and TRBJ2-7; TCRdb outputs TRBD1, but without DNA this stays unchecked. The CDR3 is 12 residues long. CDR1 SQVTM and CDR2 ANQGSEA come from the germline V gene.

The chain employs TRBV12-3 or TRBV12-4 and TRBJ2-2; the TCRdb call, TRBD1, lacks DNA for checking. The CDR3 sequence is 11 residues long. This CDR3 reads CASSPDGELFF.

The genes are TRBV29-1 and TRBJ2-5. This CDR3 has 12 amino acids. CDR1 and CDR2 (germline): SQVTM, ANQGSEA. CDR3 in amino acids: CSASTNQETQYF.

The chain couples TRBV7-6 to TRBJ2-7; TCRdb lists TRBD1, though no DNA is available to test this call. Germline assignment: CDR1 SGHVS and CDR2 FNYEAQ. The CDR3 contains 13 residues. This chain's CDR3 is CASSGPKSYRVSF.

The gene calls are TRBV5-1 and TRBJ2-2; there is no DNA to check the TCRdb D call of TRBD2. CDR3 length: 15 amino acids. The germline CDR1 and CDR2 sequences are SGHRS and YFSETQ. This chain's CDR3 is CASSLESPSTGELFF.

The V and J genes are TRBV29-1 and TRBJ2-2. The CDR3 totals 15 residues. Germline lookup yields CDR1 SQVTM and CDR2 ANQGSEA. The chain's CDR3 is CSVESRTANTGELFF.

The CDR3 is CASSFSTGLDTQYF. The chain has TRBV28 and TRBJ2-3; as DNA is missing, the TRBD1 call by TCRdb cannot be tested. The CDR3 runs to 14 residues. The V gene's germline CDR1 is MDHEN and CDR2 SYDVKM.